This is a list of T cell receptor beta chains from one sample in a study of early T cells in non-severe SARS-CoV-2 infection. TCRdb recomputed calls from the 5' RACE reads with MiXCR, one row per CDR3 protein. The table lists 80,000 to 95,000 distinct CDR3 sequences, 16% of them singletons. The material was whole blood, obtained at baseline. All receptors come from an adult who was a healthcare worker with PCR-confirmed SARS-CoV-2 infection or an uninfected control (not recorded which). Both conserved end residues are part of each CDR3. A D gene is named only where the DNA matches it firmly. Clone size appears in some rows only: once, few, many, or a class for an expanded clone.

v_gene,j_gene,abundance,d_gene,CDR3nt,CDR3aa
TRBV7-8,TRBJ2-3,NA,TRBD2,TGTGCCAGCAGCGGACTAGGGGCAGACGCAGATACGCAGTATTTT,CASSGLGADADTQYF
TRBV2,TRBJ2-7,NA,TRBD1,TGTGCCAGCAGTGAAGGCTACGGCCGTGGCCGGGGACAGGGGGTCTCCTACGAGCAGTACTTC,CASSEGYGRGRGQGVSYEQYF
TRBV18,TRBJ2-4,many,NA,TGTGCCAGCTCACCGGAGACAGGTTCCGAACTAGCCAAAAACATTCAGTACTTC,CASSPETGSELAKNIQYF
TRBV6-5,TRBJ2-5,many,NA,TGTGCCAGCAGTTACTCTTTCAGGCGGCTAGAGACCCAGTACTTC,CASSYSFRRLETQYF
TRBV4-1,TRBJ2-1,few,NA,TGCGCCAGCAGCCAAGACGCTAGTAATGAGCAGTTCTTC,CASSQDASNEQFF
TRBV28,TRBJ2-1,NA,TRBD2,TGTGCCAGCAGGTCAGGGACTAGCGCCAATGAGCAGTTCTTC,CASRSGTSANEQFF
TRBV4-3,TRBJ1-1,few,NA,TGCGCCAGCAGCCAGGAGACAGCGAACACTGAAGCTTTCTTT,CASSQETANTEAFF
TRBV5-1,TRBJ1-1,many,NA,TGCGCCAGCAGCTTGGTTGGGAGTATGAACACTGAAGCTTTCTTT,CASSLVGSMNTEAFF
TRBV20-1,TRBJ2-7,few,NA,TGCAGTGCTAGAGATAACAGGGACTACGAGCAGTACTTC,CSARDNRDYEQYF
TRBV7-8,TRBJ1-5,many,NA,TGTGCCAGCAGCTTAGCGGAGCCTAATCAGCCCCAGCATTTT,CASSLAEPNQPQHF
TRBV12-3/TRBV12-4,TRBJ1-1,few,NA,TGTGCCAGCAGTTTAAGGCGGATGAACACTGAAGCTTTCTTT,CASSLRRMNTEAFF
TRBV19,TRBJ1-5,few,NA,TGTGCCAGTAGTACGACCGATTATAGCAATCAGCCCCAGCATTTT,CASSTTDYSNQPQHF
TRBV6-2/TRBV6-3,TRBJ1-5,few,TRBD1,TGTGCCAGCAGTTTAAGGGGGCCCAATCAGCCCCAGCATTTT,CASSLRGPNQPQHF
TRBV6-1,TRBJ1-6,NA,NA,TGTGCCAGCAGTGAGACAGATGGGCGTTCACCCCTCCACTTT,CASSETDGRSPLHF
TRBV15,TRBJ2-7,few,NA,TGTGCCACCAGCAGAGATCTTTCGACGGGCGAGCAGTACTTC,CATSRDLSTGEQYF
TRBV11-2,TRBJ2-3,NA,NA,TGTGCCAGCAGCGGGGGGGCGGATACGCAGTATTTT,CASSGGADTQYF
TRBV24-1,TRBJ2-7,NA,NA,TGTGCCACCAGTGCCAAGGGGGTGAGCTCCTACGAGCAGTACTTC,CATSAKGVSSYEQYF
TRBV20-1,TRBJ2-3,NA,TRBD2,TGCAGTGCCCCCCTTAGCGGGAGGGCCGGTCATACGCAGTATTTT,CSAPLSGRAGHTQYF
TRBV7-9,TRBJ2-7,many,TRBD2,TGTGCCAGCAGCGGAAATTGGGGACTAGCGGGAGACGAGCAGTACTTC,CASSGNWGLAGDEQYF
TRBV20-1,TRBJ1-1,NA,NA,TGCAGTGCTAACGTCATGAACACTGAAGCTTTCTTT,CSANVMNTEAFF
TRBV7-9,TRBJ2-2,NA,TRBD1,TGTGCCAGCAGCTTCCTCCTGACAGGGAACGGGGAGCTGTTTTTT,CASSFLLTGNGELFF
TRBV10-3,TRBJ2-7,NA,TRBD1,TGTGCCATCAGTACGGGACAGGGCTACGAGCAGTACTTC,CAISTGQGYEQYF
TRBV6-2/TRBV6-3,TRBJ2-1,NA,TRBD2,TGTGCCAGCAGTTACGCCGGGACTAGCGGGAGTTTGAAGTTCTTC,CASSYAGTSGSLKFF
TRBV28,TRBJ1-2,NA,NA,TGTGCCAGCAGTTCCTTTGGGCTTGGCTACACCTTC,CASSSFGLGYTF
TRBV7-2,TRBJ2-3,NA,TRBD2,TGTGCCAGCAATCAGCGGGAGGGATCAACGCAGTATTTT,CASNQREGSTQYF
TRBV7-2,TRBJ2-1,NA,NA,TGTGCCAGCAGCTTATTGTTGCTACATGGGGGTGAGCAGTTCTTC,CASSLLLLHGGEQFF
TRBV18,TRBJ2-7,NA,NA,TGTGCCAGCTCACCCGACGATTACGAGCAGTACTTC,CASSPDDYEQYF
TRBV12-5,TRBJ2-1,NA,NA,TGTGCTAGTGGGTTACATGGTAATGAGCAGTTCTTC,CASGLHGNEQFF
TRBV20-1,TRBJ2-2,few,NA,TGCAGTGCTAGAGACCCTCGGGGAAACCCCCCCGGGGAGCTGTTTTTT,CSARDPRGNPPGELFF
TRBV28,TRBJ1-4,NA,NA,TGTGCCAGCAGCCTCACGAAAGTAAAACTGTTTTTT,CASSLTKVKLFF
TRBV6-6,TRBJ1-2,few,NA,TGTGCCAGCAGTTACCCCTCCGACAGGAACTATGGCTACACCTTC,CASSYPSDRNYGYTF
TRBV28,TRBJ2-1,NA,NA,TGTGCCAGCAGTTTACGGAGAATGTTGAATGAGCAGTTCTTC,CASSLRRMLNEQFF
TRBV7-2,TRBJ2-3,NA,TRBD2,TGTGCCAGCAGCTTAGCCAGTAGCGGGACCACAGATACGCAGTATTTT,CASSLASSGTTDTQYF